The clone carrying this T cell receptor beta chain occurred a few times. Its specificity is not known. CDR3 length: 17 amino acids. J gave up 4 bases and V 5 bases, and 15 bases lay outside the gene matches. Germline-derived CDR1 and CDR2 are LGHNA and YNFKEQ. This sample was taken from a study of T-cell reconstitution after alpha-beta-depleted transplantation in children. Unique molecular identifiers were used to barcode this TCRbeta library. TCRdb used MiXCR to reprocess the PCR reads, holding one entry per CDR3 protein. The data contain hundreds of thousands of distinct CDR3 sequences, 13% of them singletons. Findings of the study overall: About two months after transplant, alpha-beta T cells reportedly came from several hundred expanded graft clones. Some patients owed their high day-60 TCRbeta diversity to surviving recipient T cells and thymic progenitors. Most T-cell counts and diversity one year after the transplant came from T cells that were newly produced.

The V gene is TRBV4-2, the J gene TRBJ2-3; 7 bases line up with TRBD2. Sample: PBMCs, mostly from graft donor cells, taken 360 days after TCRalphabeta/CD19-depleted stem cell transplant. The clonotype was recovered from a male patient younger than 18 who had a stem cell transplant for acute myeloid leukemia, so the T cells may come from the graft donor. CDR3 sequence: CASSSVLRRESADTQYF. The DNA for the CDR3 is TGTGCCAGCAGCTCAGTCCTGAGGCGGGAGTCGGCAGATACGCAGTATTTT.